The 7 T cell receptor beta chains given below trace back to one sample, sequenced in a study of cytomegalovirus exposure and HLA in healthy donors. PCR was performed using 60 Vbeta and 13 Jbeta primers. Produced via immunoSEQ multiplex PCR; TCRdb's table is partial and in-frame only. The sample records about 200,000 clones, roughly 85% being singletons. Sequencing was carried out using PBMCs. The receptors shown here come from a woman between 50 and 59 years old in good health and CMV-seronegative.

The chain recombines TRBV28 with TRBJ1-1, with 8 bases lining up with TRBD1. The CDR3 sequence is 13 residues long. Trimming took 5 bases from V and 11 from J; bases not matched to a gene: 10. Germline loops: CDR1 MDHEN, CDR2 SYDVKM. The CDR3 nucleotides are TGTGCCAGCAGTCTACCGGCAGGGGGCTGGGCTTTCTTT. The encoded protein is CASSLPAGGWAFF.

V gene TRBV5-1 combines with J gene TRBJ2-7, with TRBD1 matching over 7 bases. V was pared by 2 bases and J by 5 bases, with 7 bases of the junction left unmatched. From germline, CDR1 is SGHRS and CDR2 YFSETQ. The CDR3 spans 14 residues. The CDR3 DNA reads as TGCGCCAGCAGCTTCCGACAGGGTTCCCACGAGCAGTACTTC. It translates to CASSFRQGSHEQYF.

The chain employs TRBV29-1 and TRBJ2-3; D may be TRBD1 (5 bases). This CDR3 is built from 13 residues. V lost 7 bases to trimming and J lost 2 bases, with 13 bases between them. Germline V gene data show CDR1 as SQVTM and CDR2 as ANQGSEA. CDR3 nucleotide sequence: TGCAGCGCCGACAGAGAGAACACAGATACGCAGTATTTT. Translation gives CSADRENTDTQYF.

The rearrangement joins TRBV18 to TRBJ2-7, with 14 bases lining up with TRBD2. The CDR3 covers 16 residues. V lost 6 bases and J lost 6; bases outside the gene matches: 10. Germline V gene sequence: CDR1 KGHSH, CDR2 LQKENI. CDR3 loop: CASSTPGLAGVGEQYF. CDR3 coding DNA: TGTGCCAGCTCGACTCCGGGACTAGCGGGAGTAGGCGAGCAGTACTTC.

This chain joins TRBV15 and TRBJ1-6; 7 nucleotides agree with TRBD1. This CDR3 region has 15 residues. After removal of 5 bases from V and 13 bases from J, the junction contained 14 bases not matched to a gene. Germline CDR1 LNHNV, CDR2 YYDKDF (reference sequence). This CDR3 is CATSQRETGLEPLHF. In DNA form, the CDR3 reads TGTGCCACCAGCCAGAGAGAGACAGGGCTGGAGCCCCTCCACTTT.

This sequence joins TRBV7-8 and TRBJ1-2; D possibly corresponds to TRBD1 (6 bases). V was clipped by 4 bases and J by 2 bases, with 8 bases between them. Per the germline V gene, CDR1 is SGHVS and CDR2 is FQNEAQ. This CDR3 region has 13 residues. CDR3 residues: CASSYTGNYGYTF. The CDR3 DNA reads as TGTGCCAGCAGCTATACAGGGAACTATGGCTACACCTTC.

As regards this clone: A read error may produce the germline difference seen at one junction end. The rearrangement links TRBV7-9 to TRBJ2-2; a possible D gene is TRBD2 (5 bases). The germline V gene has CDR1 SEHNR and CDR2 FQNEAQ (reference sequence). This CDR3 comprises 12 residues. CDR3 amino acids: CASSKNNGEPFF. The CDR3 DNA sequence: TGTGCCAGCAGCAAGAATAACGGGGAGCCGTTTTTT.